Listed here are 20 T cell receptor beta chains from one sample, sequenced in a study of cytomegalovirus exposure and HLA in healthy donors. Here immunoSEQ multiplex PCR was the method, and the copy in TCRdb shows in-frame clones only, minus some. The table includes 55,000 to 65,000 clones, just over 90% detected once. Sequencing was performed on PBMCs. The origin of the receptors is a man aged 18 to 30 in good health and CMV-seronegative.

The chain employs TRBV7-2 and TRBJ1-4; D possibly corresponds to TRBD1 (5 bases). The V gene's germline CDR1 is SGHTA and CDR2 FQGNSA. CDR3 length: 13 residues. V shed 5 bases and J shed 8 bases, with 12 bases lying between them. The DNA for the CDR3 is TGTGCCAGCAGCGTGCGGGGGGGGGAAAAACTGTTTTTT. It codes for CASSVRGGEKLFF. Full variable domain (missing parts from reference TRBV7-2 and TRBJ1-4): GAGVSQSPSNKVTEKGKDVELRCDPISGHTALYWYRQSLGQGLEFLIYFQGNSAPDKSGLPSDRFSAERTGGSVSTLTIQRTQQEDSAVYLCASSVRGGEKLFFGSGTQLSVL.

This rearrangement joins TRBV27 to TRBJ2-2; tentative D call: TRBD2 (6 bases). The CDR3 consists of 18 residues. Trimming removed 5 bases from V and 1 base from J, with 20 bases in between. CDR1 is MNHEY and CDR2 is SMNVEV in the germline V gene (reference sequence). CDR3 nucleotide sequence: TGTGCCAGCAGTAAGGGACTGCTCAGCCACCGGAACACCGGGGAGCTGTTTTTT. Translating gives CASSKGLLSHRNTGELFF.

V is TRBV4-1 and J is TRBJ2-1; the match to TRBD2 covers 12 bases. The V and J ends lost 0 bases and 7 bases, in that order; junction bases with no gene match: 4. The CDR3 consists of 16 residues. Germline CDR1 and CDR2: MGHRA and YSYEKL. CDR3 DNA: TGCGCCAGCAGCCAAGAAGGCCTAGCGGGAGGGAATGAGCAGTTCTTC. Amino acids: CASSQEGLAGGNEQFF.

In its sample, this clone was seen once. The chain recombines TRBV10-2 with TRBJ2-2; 9 bases fit TRBD1. This CDR3 region has 15 residues. The J segment lost 6 bases and the V segment lost 6 bases, leaving 8 bases of the junction unmatched. Germline lookup yields CDR1 WSHSY and CDR2 SAAADI. CDR3 bases: TGCGCCAGCAGGGGGGGACAGGGAAGGGCCGGGGAGCTGTTTTTT. It encodes CASRGGQGRAGELFF.

The rearrangement joins TRBV13 to TRBJ2-2; 7 bases agree with TRBD1. Trimming took 3 bases from V and 3 from J; bases not matched to a gene: 7. CDR3 length equals 16 residues. Germline assignment: CDR1 PRHDT and CDR2 FYEKMQ (reference sequence). The CDR3 region has the DNA TGTGCCAGCAGCTTCTCACAGGGGCTCGACACCGGGGAGCTGTTTTTT. Translating it yields CASSFSQGLDTGELFF. Variable domain in full (rest from reference TRBV13 and TRBJ2-2): AAGVIQSPRHLIKEKRETATLKCYPIPRHDTVYWYQQGPGQDPQFLISFYEKMQSDKGSIPDRFSAQQFSDYHSELNMSSLELGDSALYFCASSFSQGLDTGELFFGEGSRLTVL.

The chain links TRBV2 to TRBJ2-1, with TRBD2 matching 8 bases. Germline assignment: CDR1 SNHLY and CDR2 FYNNEI. The CDR3 is 15 residues long. The V gene end was trimmed by 5 bases and the J gene end by 4 bases; junction bases not matched to a gene: 7. The CDR3 is CASSTGLAGYNEQFF. CDR3 nucleotide sequence: TGTGCCAGCAGTACCGGACTAGCAGGTTACAATGAGCAGTTCTTC.

The rearrangement links TRBV9 to TRBJ1-5, with 10 positions matching TRBD1. The V segment lost 5 bases and the J segment 2 bases; nucleotides outside the gene matches: 10. In germline, CDR1 is SGDLS, CDR2 YYNGEE. CDR3 length: 17 amino acids. CDR3 in DNA: TGTGCCAGCAGGACAGGGGGCGCGTGTACTTGCAATCAGCCCCAGCATTTT. This translates into CASRTGGACTCNQPQHF.

This clone has a single count. The gene calls are TRBV28 and TRBJ2-7; 11 positions match TRBD1. There are 16 residues in the CDR3. Trimming at V came to 8 bases and at J to 6 bases, leaving 15 bases not matched to a gene. Germline V gene sequence: CDR1 MDHEN, CDR2 SYDVKM. CDR3 coding DNA: TGTGCCAGCCTTTCTGGACAGGGGGCGCTTCGAGTCGAGCAGTACTTC. It codes for CASLSGQGALRVEQYF.

The V call is TRBV19, the J call TRBJ2-1, with 9 positions matching TRBD2. The CDR3 consists of 18 residues. Germline lookup yields CDR1 LNHDA and CDR2 SQIVND (reference sequence). Trimming cost V 6 bases and J 1 base; bases outside gene matches: 13. For the CDR3, the DNA is TGTGCCAGTAGCATGGAGATTATAGCGGGAGAATCCTACAATGAGCAGTTCTTC. Amino acid sequence: CASSMEIIAGESYNEQFF.

CDR3 amino acids: CASSYSPGVEAFF. The CDR3 nucleotides read TGTGCCAGCAGTTACTCGCCGGGAGTAGAAGCTTTCTTT. This chain connects TRBV6-5 to TRBJ1-1; D is ambiguous. V gave up 0 bases and J gave up 8 bases, with 10 bases separating them. Germline assignment: CDR1 MNHEY and CDR2 SVGAGI. The CDR3 extends over 13 amino acids.

The rearrangement links TRBV28 to TRBJ1-1; D ambiguous. From germline, CDR1 is MDHEN and CDR2 SYDVKM. This CDR3 has 17 amino acids. The ends were cut back, 6 bases at V and 0 bases at J, with 20 bases in the middle. CDR3 bases: TGTGCCAGCAGAATGGTGGGGAGGGAGATCATGAACACTGAAGCTTTCTTT. Amino acids: CASRMVGREIMNTEAFF.

A word on this clone: This likely comes from a read error, as the CDR3 has no conserved phenylalanine or tryptophan at its end. The DNA is omitted, as the CDR3 cannot be located on it reliably, and the CDR3 follows TCRdb's listing. The V call is TRBV23-1, the J call TRBJ2-3; the table's D call of TRBD1 was not tested on the DNA. TRBV23-1 is treated as an ORF (open reading frame) with a function not yet certain. From its first to its last residue, the CDR3 has 10 amino acids. The chain's CDR3 is CASSQSPDRD.

To note about this clone: Relative to the germline gene, one junction end is altered; a read error may explain this. The J gene is TRBJ2-7, the V gene TRBV7-7; D possibly corresponds to TRBD2 (5 bases). Looked up from germline, CDR1 is SSHAT and CDR2 is FNYEAQ (reference sequence). This CDR3 region has 15 residues. CDR3 sequence: CASSLMSGATYEQYF. Written as DNA, the CDR3 is TGTGCTAGCAGCTTAATGAGCGGAGCGACCTACGAGCAGTACTTC.

This clone was detected only once. V and J are TRBV7-2 and TRBJ2-7; tentative D call: TRBD2 (6 bases). Per germline, CDR1 SGHTA and CDR2 FQGNSA. CDR3 length: 14 amino acids. The ends were cut back, 3 bases at V and 2 bases at J, with 11 bases in the middle. CDR3 residues: CASSFGTFTYEQYF. The CDR3, as DNA: TGTGCCAGCAGCTTCGGGACTTTCACCTACGAGCAGTACTTC.

In this sample, this clone turned up once. This sequence joins TRBV28 and TRBJ2-7; D is possibly TRBD2 (5 bases). This CDR3 has 14 residues. Germline V lookup: CDR1 MDHEN, CDR2 SYDVKM. V dropped 5 bases and J dropped 10 bases, with 21 bases sitting between them. CDR3 in amino acids: CASSASLEVSRQYF. In nucleotides, the CDR3 is TGTGCCAGCAGTGCTTCCTTGGAGGTTTCGAGACAGTACTTC.

This chain uses TRBV5-8 with TRBJ1-1; 8 bases match TRBD1. With 1 base clipped from V and 1 base from J, the junction kept 0 bases outside the gene matches. The CDR3 loop spans 14 amino acids. CDR1 SGHTS and CDR2 YDEGEE come from the germline V gene. DNA for the CDR3: TGTGCCAGCAGCTTGACAGGGGGGAACACTGAAGCTTTCTTT. Translating it yields CASSLTGGNTEAFF.

V and J are TRBV5-4 and TRBJ2-1, with TRBD2 matching over 11 bases. Germline lookup yields CDR1 SGHNT and CDR2 YYREEE (reference sequence). V lost 4 bases to trimming and J lost 12 bases; unmatched junction nucleotides: 18. The CDR3 spans 17 residues. The CDR3 DNA sequence: TGTGCCAGCAGCACCGATAGCGGGAGGGCCCTCCTAATGGTGCAGTTCTTC. The encoded protein is CASSTDSGRALLMVQFF.

V usage is TRBV11-2 and J usage is TRBJ2-7; TRBD1 matches 7 bases. Germline trimming cut 7 bases from V and 2 bases from J; bases unmatched to any gene: 8. In germline, CDR1 is SGHAT, CDR2 FQNNGV. The CDR3 sequence is 14 residues long. In nucleotides, the CDR3 is TGTGCCAGCACCCCACAGGGGTCCGCCTACGAGCAGTACTTC. As protein: CASTPQGSAYEQYF.

V usage is TRBV5-1 and J usage is TRBJ2-3, with TRBD2 matching over 7 bases. CDR3 size: 17 residues. Germline values: CDR1 SGHRS, CDR2 YFSETQ. V lost 0 bases, J lost 4 bases, and 11 bases stayed unmatched. The CDR3 here is CASSLVVAGEFADTQYF. The CDR3 DNA is TGCGCCAGCAGCTTGGTCGTGGCGGGAGAGTTCGCAGATACGCAGTATTTT.

CDR3 in DNA: TGCGCCAGCAGCATCCTAGGGACAGGGCTGAACACTGAAGCTTTCTTT. Protein: CASSILGTGLNTEAFF. The rearrangement joins TRBV5-1 to TRBJ1-1, with TRBD1 matching 9 bases. The trim removed 4 bases at V and 0 bases at J, leaving 7 bases unmatched. This CDR3 region has 16 residues. Germline V gene data show CDR1 as SGHRS and CDR2 as YFSETQ. Filled out from reference TRBV5-1 and TRBJ1-1, the complete variable domain reads KAGVTQTPRYLIKTRGQQVTLSCSPISGHRSVSWYQQTPGQGLQFLFEYFSETQRNKGNFPGRFSGRQFSNSRSEMNVSTLELGDSALYLCASSILGTGLNTEAFFGQGTRLTVV.